A single sample gave rise to the 9 T cell receptor beta chains below, sequenced in a study of metastatic and nonmetastatic thyroid tumors. Until they underwent thyroid surgery, no patient had received any treatment. TCRdb reanalyzed the PCR reads with MiXCR. The repertoire holds roughly 72,000 clones, with roughly 18% as singletons. The sequenced sample was blood. These receptors were taken from a female donor with papillary thyroid cancer or a benign thyroid nodule (not recorded which). Some clones in this sample may be carry-over from other donors' samples.

The chain recombines TRBV24-1 with TRBJ2-7, with 7 bases that match TRBD1. Germline assignment: CDR1 KGHDR and CDR2 SFDVKD. The CDR3 has 15 residues. J was trimmed by 0 bases and V by 2 bases; bases with no gene match: 3. Here the CDR3 DNA reads TGTGCCACCAGTGATTCCGGGACAGCCTCCTACGAGCAGTACTTC. Encoded protein: CATSDSGTASYEQYF.

This clone was counted between two and nine times. The junction differs from germline at one of its ends, possibly a read error. The CDR3 DNA is TGTGCCAGCAGTGAAGTTGATAGGAGCCTGAAGCATTCACCACTCCACTTT. Its protein product is CASSEVDRSLKHSPLHF. The chain links TRBV6-1 to TRBJ1-6; D unclear. CDR3 length: 17 residues. The germline CDR1 and CDR2 sequences are MNHNS and SASEGT.

The genes are TRBV20-1 and TRBJ1-1; 9 bases map to TRBD1. The CDR3 spans 13 residues. V shed 6 bases and J 5 bases; nucleotides not matched to a gene: 7. CDR1 and CDR2 (germline): DFQATT, SNEGSKA (reference sequence). CDR3 protein: CSALQGAVTEAFF. CDR3 sequence (DNA): TGCAGTGCCTTACAGGGGGCGGTGACTGAAGCTTTCTTT.

This clone was detected ten times or more. The same CDR3 is also encoded by other DNA sequences in this sample. This chain connects TRBV20-1 to TRBJ2-7; D possibly uses TRBD1 or TRBD2 (5 bases each). Germline CDR1 DFQATT, CDR2 SNEGSKA (reference sequence). Trimming shortened V by 6 bases and J by 3 bases, and 12 bases separated the two germline ends. The CDR3 totals 12 residues. The CDR3 DNA follows: TGCAGTGCCATGGGACGGTACTACGAGCAGTACTTC. Amino acid sequence: CSAMGRYYEQYF.

At least ten counts were recorded for this clone. V and J are TRBV11-3 and TRBJ1-6, with 9 bases matching TRBD1. Trimming took 5 bases from V and 3 from J; bases not matched to a gene: 8. Germline V gives CDR1 SGHNT, CDR2 YENEEA. CDR3 length equals 17 residues. As DNA, the CDR3 is TGTGCCAGCAGCCAGGACAGGGGCGTAAACTATAATTCACCCCTCCACTTT. This sequence encodes CASSQDRGVNYNSPLHF.

This clone was seen ten or more times. The chain is built from TRBV11-2 and TRBJ2-3; D is ambiguous. Germline V CDR1 and CDR2: SGHAT, FQNNGV. V dropped 3 bases and J dropped 10 bases, with 8 bases sitting between them. The CDR3 sequence is 11 residues long. For the CDR3, the DNA is TGTGCCAGCAGCTTGGGTATGTCGCAGTATTTT. This encodes CASSLGMSQYF.

This clone was seen only a few times. A read error is possible here, since a much larger clone lies one base away. CDR3 sequence reads: CASSLGLAVEADTQYF. The DNA of the CDR3 is TGTGCCAGCAGCCTCGGACTAGCGGTAGAGGCAGATACGCAGTATTTT. The V gene is TRBV11-1, the J gene TRBJ2-3; 10 bases line up with TRBD2. V dropped 5 bases and J dropped 4; count of bases not matched to a gene: 9. This CDR3 region has 16 residues. CDR1 is SGHAT, CDR2 FQDESV, per germline (reference sequence).

This chain uses TRBV18 with TRBJ2-7, with 11 bases fitting TRBD2. After removal of 5 bases from V and 6 bases from J, the junction contained 6 bases not matched to a gene. The CDR3 length is 14 residues. CDR1 KGHSH and CDR2 LQKENI come from the germline V gene. The CDR3 nucleotides are TGTGCCAGCTCAACGATAGCGGGAGGGGTCGAGCAGTACTTC. It codes for CASSTIAGGVEQYF.

This clone occurred many times. The V call is TRBV7-9, the J call TRBJ2-5, with D possibly being TRBD1 (6 bases). The CDR3 covers 13 residues. Deletions cut 5 bases from V and 7 bases from J, with 14 bases between. CDR1 is SEHNR and CDR2 is FQNEAQ in the germline V gene (reference sequence). The CDR3 nucleotides are TGTGCCAGCAGCGGGGGCGCCGTGGTGACCCAGTACTTC. Amino acids: CASSGGAVVTQYF. The variable domain in full, completed from reference TRBV7-9 and TRBJ2-5, reads DTGVSQNPRHKITKRGQNVTFRCDPISEHNRLYWYRQTLGQGPEFLTYFQNEAQLEKSRLLSDRFSAERPKGSFSTLEIQRTEQGDSAMYLCASSGGAVVTQYFGPGTRLLVL.